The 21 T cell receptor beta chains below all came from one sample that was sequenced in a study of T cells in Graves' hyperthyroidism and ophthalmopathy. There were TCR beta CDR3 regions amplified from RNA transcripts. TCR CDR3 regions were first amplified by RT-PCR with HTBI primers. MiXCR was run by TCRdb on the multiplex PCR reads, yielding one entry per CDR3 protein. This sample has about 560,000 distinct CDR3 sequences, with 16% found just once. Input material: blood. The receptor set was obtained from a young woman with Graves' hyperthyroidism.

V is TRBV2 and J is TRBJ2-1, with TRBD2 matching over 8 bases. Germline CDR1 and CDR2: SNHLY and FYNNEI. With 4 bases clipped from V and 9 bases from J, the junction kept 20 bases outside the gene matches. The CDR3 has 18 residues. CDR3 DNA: TGTGCCAGCAGTGGCGCTATTGATGGCGGGAGGCCCTCCAGTGAGCAGTTCTTC. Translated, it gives CASSGAIDGGRPSSEQFF.

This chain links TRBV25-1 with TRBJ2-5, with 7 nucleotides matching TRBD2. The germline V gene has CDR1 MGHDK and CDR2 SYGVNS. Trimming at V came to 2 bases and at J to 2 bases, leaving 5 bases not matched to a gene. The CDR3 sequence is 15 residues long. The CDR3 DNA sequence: TGTGCCAGCAGTGAAGCCCGGGGGGTTCAAGAGACCCAGTACTTC. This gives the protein CASSEARGVQETQYF.

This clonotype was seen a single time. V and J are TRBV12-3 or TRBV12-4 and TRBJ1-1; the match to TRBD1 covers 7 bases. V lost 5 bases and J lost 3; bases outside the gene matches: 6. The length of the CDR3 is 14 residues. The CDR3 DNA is TGTGCCAGCAGTATGTCCAGGGGGTACACTGAAGCTTTCTTT. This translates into CASSMSRGYTEAFF.

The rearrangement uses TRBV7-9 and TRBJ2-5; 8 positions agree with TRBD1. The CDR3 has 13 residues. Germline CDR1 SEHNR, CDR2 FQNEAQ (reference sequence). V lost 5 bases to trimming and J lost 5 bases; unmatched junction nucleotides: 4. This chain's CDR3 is CASSRTGPETQYF. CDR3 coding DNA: TGTGCCAGCAGCCGGACAGGGCCCGAGACCCAGTACTTC.

CDR3 protein: CASSPVGTGYTGELFF. In DNA form, the CDR3 reads TGTGCCAGCAGCCCCGTGGGGACAGGGTACACCGGGGAGCTGTTTTTT. V usage is TRBV7-9 and J usage is TRBJ2-2, with 9 nucleotides matching TRBD1. V gave up 5 bases and J gave up 3 bases; unmatched junction bases: 7. Germline lookup yields CDR1 SEHNR and CDR2 FQNEAQ (reference sequence). The CDR3 is 16 amino acids.

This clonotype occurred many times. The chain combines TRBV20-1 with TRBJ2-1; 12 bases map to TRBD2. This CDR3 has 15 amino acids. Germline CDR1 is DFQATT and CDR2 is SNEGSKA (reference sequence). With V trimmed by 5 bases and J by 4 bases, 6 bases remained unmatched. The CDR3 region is CSAQQTSGGYNEQFF. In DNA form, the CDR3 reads TGCAGTGCTCAACAGACTAGCGGGGGATACAATGAGCAGTTCTTC.

CDR3 in amino acids: CASRGTAGQFF. The CDR3 nucleotides are TGTGCCAGCAGAGGGACGGCAGGGCAGTTCTTC. The chain joins TRBV13 to TRBJ2-1; either TRBD1 or TRBD2 may fit D (5 bases each). Germline assignment: CDR1 PRHDT and CDR2 FYEKMQ (reference sequence). V dropped 6 bases and J dropped 12 bases, with 12 bases sitting between them. The length of the CDR3 is 11 residues.

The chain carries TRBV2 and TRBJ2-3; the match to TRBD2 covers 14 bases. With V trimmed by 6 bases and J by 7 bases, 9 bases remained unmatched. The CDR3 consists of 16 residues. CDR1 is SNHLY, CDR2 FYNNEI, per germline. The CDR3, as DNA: TGTGCCAGCAGGGGACCGGGACTAGCGGGAGTGTATACGCAGTATTTT. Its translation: CASRGPGLAGVYTQYF.

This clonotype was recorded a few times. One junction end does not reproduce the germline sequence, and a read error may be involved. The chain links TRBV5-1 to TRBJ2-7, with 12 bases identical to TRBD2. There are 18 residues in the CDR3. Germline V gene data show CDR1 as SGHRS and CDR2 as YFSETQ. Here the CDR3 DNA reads TGTGCCAGCAGCGCTCCCCGGACTAGCGGGGTCCCCCTCTACGAGCAGTACTTC. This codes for CASSAPRTSGVPLYEQYF.

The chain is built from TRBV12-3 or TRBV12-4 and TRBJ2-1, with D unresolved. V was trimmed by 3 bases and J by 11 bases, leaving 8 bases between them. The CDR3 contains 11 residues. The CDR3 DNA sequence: TGTGCCAGCAGTTTTGCGGCAAAGCAGTTCTTC. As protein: CASSFAAKQFF.

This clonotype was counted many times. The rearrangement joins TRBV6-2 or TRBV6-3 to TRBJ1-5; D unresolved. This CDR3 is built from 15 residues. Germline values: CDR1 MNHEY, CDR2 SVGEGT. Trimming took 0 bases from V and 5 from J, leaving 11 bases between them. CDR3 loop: CASSYSLSGYQPQHF. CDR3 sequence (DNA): TGTGCCAGCAGTTACTCGTTGAGCGGCTATCAGCCCCAGCATTTT.

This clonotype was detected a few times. CDR3 sequence: CASSPGTGKQPQHF. The CDR3 DNA follows: TGTGCCAGTAGTCCCGGGACAGGGAAACAGCCCCAGCATTTT. The J gene is TRBJ1-5, the V gene TRBV19, with 9 positions matching TRBD1. CDR1 is LNHDA and CDR2 is SQIVND in the germline V gene (reference sequence). The length of the CDR3 is 14 residues. Unmatched junction bases numbered 6, after V lost 5 bases and J lost 7 bases.

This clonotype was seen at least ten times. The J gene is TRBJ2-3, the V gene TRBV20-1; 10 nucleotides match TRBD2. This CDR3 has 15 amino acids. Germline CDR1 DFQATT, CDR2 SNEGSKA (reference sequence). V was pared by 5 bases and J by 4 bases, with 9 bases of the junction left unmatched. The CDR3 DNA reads TGCAGTGCTGATCCGGGACTAGCGTCCCCAGATACGCAGTATTTT. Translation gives CSADPGLASPDTQYF.

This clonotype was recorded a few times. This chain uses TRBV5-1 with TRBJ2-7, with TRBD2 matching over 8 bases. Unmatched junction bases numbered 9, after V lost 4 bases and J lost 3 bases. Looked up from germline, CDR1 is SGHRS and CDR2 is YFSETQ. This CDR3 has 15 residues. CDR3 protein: CASSPGGIANYEQYF. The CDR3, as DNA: TGCGCCAGCAGCCCGGGGGGGATAGCAAACTACGAGCAGTACTTC.

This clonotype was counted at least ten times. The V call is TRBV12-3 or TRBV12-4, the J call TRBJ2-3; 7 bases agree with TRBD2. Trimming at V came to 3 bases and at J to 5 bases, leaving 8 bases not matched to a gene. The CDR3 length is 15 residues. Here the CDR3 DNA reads TGTGCCAGCAGTTTTTTAACGGGGGGAGAAGATACGCAGTATTTT. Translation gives CASSFLTGGEDTQYF.

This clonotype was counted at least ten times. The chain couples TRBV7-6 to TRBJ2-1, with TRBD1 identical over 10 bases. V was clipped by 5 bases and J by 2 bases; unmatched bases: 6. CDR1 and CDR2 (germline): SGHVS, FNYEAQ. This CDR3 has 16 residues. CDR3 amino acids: CASSHAGTGAYNEQFF. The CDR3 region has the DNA TGTGCCAGCAGCCACGCCGGGACAGGGGCCTACAATGAGCAGTTCTTC.

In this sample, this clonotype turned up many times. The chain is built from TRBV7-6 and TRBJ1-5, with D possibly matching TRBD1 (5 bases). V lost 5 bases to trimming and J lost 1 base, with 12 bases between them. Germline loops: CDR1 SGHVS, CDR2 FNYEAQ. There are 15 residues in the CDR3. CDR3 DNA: TGTGCCAGCAGCCCCAGGGTAGGGAGCAATCAGCCCCAGCATTTT. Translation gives CASSPRVGSNQPQHF.

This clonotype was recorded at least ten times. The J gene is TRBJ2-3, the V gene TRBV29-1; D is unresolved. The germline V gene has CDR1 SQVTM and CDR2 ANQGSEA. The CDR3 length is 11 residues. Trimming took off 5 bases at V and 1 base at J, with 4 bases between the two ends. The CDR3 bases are TGCAGCGTTACAGGCACAGATACGCAGTATTTT. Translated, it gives CSVTGTDTQYF.

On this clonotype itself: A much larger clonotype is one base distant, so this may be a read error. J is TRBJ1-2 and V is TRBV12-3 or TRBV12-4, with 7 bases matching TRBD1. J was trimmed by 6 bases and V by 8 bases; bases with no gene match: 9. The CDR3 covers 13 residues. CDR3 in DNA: TGTGCCAGCGGCCCCCCAGGGGGGCATGGCTACACCTTC. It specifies CASGPPGGHGYTF.

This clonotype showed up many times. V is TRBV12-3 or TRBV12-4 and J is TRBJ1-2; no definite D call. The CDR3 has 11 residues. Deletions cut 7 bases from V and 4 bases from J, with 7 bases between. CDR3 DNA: TGTGCCAGCACCTCTGGCTATGGCTACACCTTC. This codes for CASTSGYGYTF.

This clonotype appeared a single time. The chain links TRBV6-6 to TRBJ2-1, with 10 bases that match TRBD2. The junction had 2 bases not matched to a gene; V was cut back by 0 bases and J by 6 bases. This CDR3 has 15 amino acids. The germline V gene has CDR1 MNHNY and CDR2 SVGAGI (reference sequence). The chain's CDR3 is CASSYSWTSGNEQFF. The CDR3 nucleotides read TGTGCCAGCAGTTACTCGTGGACTAGCGGCAATGAGCAGTTCTTC.